This T cell receptor beta chain was retrieved from a study of tumor-infiltrating lymphocytes in primary liver carcinoma. The overall study: About 3.65 to 7.13 million productive TCRbeta reads were obtained from the samples, with similar numbers across tissue types.

Blood RNA was derived from unsorted whole blood, and germline DNA was extracted too. Concerning this clonotype itself: Antigen: not known. At one boundary the junction diverges from the germline segment, which might be a read error.

The researchers produced TCR beta cDNA from roughly 500 ng total RNA with a constant-region primer. Generation of the TCR beta libraries relied on three nested multiplex PCR rounds using slightly modified ARM-PCR. The two initial PCR rounds, approximately 10 cycles each, used TRBV1-TRBV30 forward and C-beta reverse primers. A single record per CDR3 protein comes from TCRdb applying MiXCR to the multiplex PCR reads. The sample lists almost 200,000 distinct CDR3 sequences, about 61% occurring once. Points from the study as a whole: The overlap of tumor-adjacent and tumor-blood pairs was smaller than that of tumor region pairs.

The CDR3 extends over 12 amino acids. The sample taken for sequencing was peripheral blood. This chain links TRBV12-3 or TRBV12-4 with TRBJ2-7; D is unclear. This clonotype originated in a woman aged 55-75 years with primary liver carcinoma and hepatitis B virus infection. This CDR3 is CANSFSSTRRYF. The CDR3 nucleotides read TGTGCCAACAGTTTCTCATCTACGAGGCGGTACTTC.